Below, 29 T cell receptor beta chains from the same sample are listed, as sequenced in a study of PD-1 blockade in classical Hodgkin lymphoma. Described time point: newly diagnosed, previously untreated cHL patient sample. Sequenced by immunoSEQ multiplex PCR; TCRdb stores in-frame clones only, minus some. The repertoire consists of 20,000 to 25,000 clones, with less than 95% occurring once and the leading ten covering 4.5% to 6%. Material: peripheral blood mononuclear cells (PBMCs). The receptors derive from a human donor with classical Hodgkin lymphoma.

The V gene is TRBV9, the J gene TRBJ1-4, with D possibly being TRBD1 (5 bases). CDR1 SGDLS and CDR2 YYNGEE come from the germline V gene. The CDR3 contains 14 residues. Between the trimmed V and J ends, which lost 2 bases and 8 bases, there was a span of 13 bases. The CDR3 nucleotides read TGTGCCAGCAGCGTTGGGGCAGCGCAAGAAAAACTGTTTTTT. Translated: CASSVGAAQEKLFF. The whole variable domain, remainder taken from reference TRBV9 and TRBJ1-4, is DSGVTQTPKHLITATGQRVTLRCSPRSGDLSVYWYQQSLDQGLQFLIQYYNGEERAKGNILERFSAQQFPDLHSELNLSSLELGDSALYFCASSVGAAQEKLFFGSGTQLSVL.

The chain recombines TRBV2 with TRBJ2-1; TRBD1 agrees at 7 bases. Per germline, CDR1 SNHLY and CDR2 FYNNEI. V shed 6 bases and J 0 bases; nucleotides not matched to a gene: 5. The length of the CDR3 is 15 residues. Here the CDR3 DNA reads TGTGCCAGCAGCGATGACAGGGCCTCCTACAATGAGCAGTTCTTC. This sequence encodes CASSDDRASYNEQFF.

J is TRBJ2-7 and V is TRBV7-2; the match to TRBD2 covers 8 bases. The CDR3 is 14 amino acids. The germline CDR1 and CDR2 sequences are SGHTA and FQGNSA. V was clipped by 5 bases and J by 5 bases; unmatched bases: 8. CDR3 amino acids: CASSRAGGADEQYF. The CDR3 DNA sequence: TGTGCCAGCAGCCGTGCCGGGGGGGCAGACGAGCAGTACTTC. Variable domain in full (rest from reference TRBV7-2 and TRBJ2-7): GAGVSQSPSNKVTEKGKDVELRCDPISGHTALYWYRQSLGQGLEFLIYFQGNSAPDKSGLPSDRFSAERTGGSVSTLTIQRTQQEDSAVYLCASSRAGGADEQYFGPGTRLTVT.

This clone was detected only once. V gene TRBV11-2 combines with J gene TRBJ2-3; TRBD1 matches 7 bases. Trimming took 5 bases from V and 6 from J; bases not matched to a gene: 14. The CDR3 covers 16 residues. CDR1 and CDR2 from the germline V gene are SGHAT and FQNNGV. The CDR3 protein is CASSPLKGASWDTQYF. DNA for the CDR3: TGTGCCAGCAGCCCCCTAAAGGGGGCATCTTGGGATACGCAGTATTTT.

The rearrangement uses TRBV7-6 and TRBJ2-1, with D perhaps TRBD1 or TRBD2 (5 bases each). Deletions cut 5 bases from V and 3 bases from J, with 17 bases between. There are 16 residues in the CDR3. Germline CDR1 is SGHVS and CDR2 is FNYEAQ. The CDR3 coding sequence is TGTGCCAGCAGCCAACGGGGACCCGGAGGCTACAATGAGCAGTTCTTC. Protein: CASSQRGPGGYNEQFF.

This rearrangement joins TRBV19 to TRBJ2-3, with TRBD2 matching 11 bases. CDR3 length equals 18 residues. Germline V lookup: CDR1 LNHDA, CDR2 SQIVND (reference sequence). Unmatched junction bases numbered 9, after V lost 2 bases and J lost 2 bases. The chain's CDR3 is CASSITRTSGGLTDTQYF. In nucleotides, the CDR3 is TGTGCCAGTAGTATAACGAGAACTAGCGGGGGACTCACAGATACGCAGTATTTT.

The gene calls are TRBV25-1 and TRBJ1-1; weak D call: TRBD1 (6 bases). This CDR3 contains 14 residues. In germline, CDR1 is MGHDK, CDR2 SYGVNS. V lost 10 bases and J lost 0, with 15 bases in between. The CDR3 coding sequence is TGTGCCACCAGCCTAGGGGGAATGAACACTGAAGCTTTCTTT. Translation: CATSLGGMNTEAFF.

The V gene is TRBV6-5, the J gene TRBJ2-7, with D maybe TRBD2 (6 bases). Germline V lookup: CDR1 MNHEY, CDR2 SVGAGI. There are 13 residues in the CDR3. The ends were cut back, 2 bases at V and 5 bases at J, with 10 bases in the middle. The CDR3 DNA reads TGTGCCAGCAGTTACAGGAGGGGCCACGAGCAGTACTTC. Residues: CASSYRRGHEQYF.

The V call is TRBV5-1, the J call TRBJ2-7; weak D call: TRBD1 (6 bases). CDR1 and CDR2 from the germline V gene are SGHRS and YFSETQ. The CDR3 runs 13 residues. V was shortened by 2 bases and J by 3 bases, with 9 bases between the two germline ends. CDR3 loop: CASSFRGGYEQYF. CDR3 in DNA: TGCGCCAGCAGCTTCAGGGGCGGCTACGAGCAGTACTTC.

The gene calls are TRBV27 and TRBJ2-6; D assignment may be TRBD1 or TRBD2 (5 bases each). This CDR3 has 19 amino acids. CDR1 MNHEY and CDR2 SMNVEV come from the germline V gene (reference sequence). V lost 5 bases, J lost 1 base, and 21 bases lay in between. The CDR3 DNA reads as TGTGCCAGCAGTCCGCCCCTAGGGACGGATAGATCTGGGGCCAACGTCCTGACTTTC. Amino acids: CASSPPLGTDRSGANVLTF.

The chain joins TRBV19 to TRBJ2-7; 7 bases agree with TRBD2. This CDR3 is 16 amino acids long. The ends lost 2 bases at V and 0 bases at J; junction bases unmatched: 7. Germline CDR1 is LNHDA and CDR2 is SQIVND (reference sequence). The CDR3 nucleotides are TGTGCCAGTAGTATATTTGGGGGGGAAAGCTCCTACGAGCAGTACTTC. Encoded protein: CASSIFGGESSYEQYF.

V usage is TRBV5-3 and J usage is TRBJ2-5; no clear D. TRBV5-3 is treated as an ORF (open reading frame) with a function not yet certain. V lost 8 bases, J lost 0 bases, and 17 bases lay in between. The CDR3 contains 15 residues. The chain's CDR3 is CASDRRIRNQETQYF. Here the CDR3 DNA reads TGTGCCAGCGATCGGAGAATTCGCAACCAAGAGACCCAGTACTTC.

The V and J genes are TRBV14 and TRBJ2-7; 8 bases map to TRBD2. V trimming: 2 bases; J trimming: 6 bases; junction bases outside the gene matches: 9. CDR3 size: 15 residues. The germline CDR1 and CDR2 sequences are SGHDN and FVKESK. CDR3: CASSQPGLASAEQYF. The DNA of the CDR3 is TGTGCCAGCAGCCAACCAGGACTAGCATCGGCCGAGCAGTACTTC.

V gene TRBV6-6 combines with J gene TRBJ1-1; 9 positions match TRBD1. CDR1 MNHNY and CDR2 SVGAGI come from the germline V gene (reference sequence). After removal of 3 bases from V and 5 bases from J, the junction contained 7 bases not matched to a gene. The CDR3 sequence is 15 residues long. Here the CDR3 reads CASSYDRGFGTEAFF. The CDR3 nucleotides are TGTGCCAGCAGTTATGACAGGGGGTTTGGTACTGAAGCTTTCTTT.

This clone was seen once. The rearrangement joins TRBV6-4 to TRBJ2-3, with TRBD1 as a possible D gene (6 bases). CDR3 size: 15 residues. The germline V gene encodes CDR1 MRHNA and CDR2 SNTAGT. Trimming left V 0 bases short and J 2 bases short, with 9 bases between. The CDR3 bases are TGTGCCAGCAGTGACTCGACAGGTAACACAGATACGCAGTATTTT. Protein: CASSDSTGNTDTQYF.

The chain joins TRBV7-2 to TRBJ1-4; D might be TRBD1 (6 bases). The V gene's germline CDR1 is SGHTA and CDR2 FQGNSA. Trimming removed 4 bases at V and 8 bases at J, with 14 bases between. CDR3 length: 14 amino acids. The CDR3 here is CASSYSGQSEKLFF. CDR3 nucleotide sequence: TGTGCCAGCAGCTACAGCGGACAGAGCGAAAAACTGTTTTTT.

The genes are TRBV19 and TRBJ2-4; 9 nucleotides align to TRBD1. The V and J ends lost 4 bases and 8 bases, in that order; junction bases with no gene match: 6. The CDR3 runs 14 residues. The germline gives CDR1 LNHDA, CDR2 SQIVND (reference sequence). In nucleotides, the CDR3 is TGTGCCAGTAGTAGGGACAGGGCGGGAGACATTCAGTACTTC. This encodes CASSRDRAGDIQYF.

This chain links TRBV6-5 with TRBJ1-1; TRBD1 is a possible D gene (5 bases). V was clipped by 8 bases and J by 5 bases, with 12 bases between them. Germline CDR1 and CDR2: MNHEY and SVGAGI. This CDR3 comprises 12 residues. CDR3 region: CASGFRVTEAFF. Here the CDR3 DNA reads TGTGCCAGCGGATTCAGGGTAACTGAAGCTTTCTTT.

The rearrangement links TRBV28 to TRBJ2-7; no reliable D call. Trimming removed 5 bases at V and 10 bases at J, with 15 bases between. CDR1 is MDHEN, CDR2 SYDVKM, per germline. The CDR3 spans 12 residues. CDR3: CASSLADNNQYF. The CDR3 region has the DNA TGTGCCAGCAGTCTGGCAGACAACAACCAGTACTTC. The complete variable domain, with remaining parts taken from reference TRBV28 and TRBJ2-7, reads DVKVTQSSRYLVKRTGEKVFLECVQDMDHENMFWYRQDPGLGLRLIYFSYDVKMKEKGDIPEGYSVSREKKERFSLILESASTNQTSMYLCASSLADNNQYFGPGTRLTVT.

This clone was detected only once. This chain connects TRBV28 to TRBJ2-5; TRBD1 matches at 9 bases. The CDR3 loop spans 14 amino acids. V lost 6 bases, J lost 4 bases, and 6 bases stayed unmatched. Germline V gives CDR1 MDHEN, CDR2 SYDVKM. Here the CDR3 DNA reads TGTGCCAGCAGGGAAGGACAGGGGAGAGAGACCCAGTACTTC. It yields the protein CASREGQGRETQYF.

The CDR3: CATSRGNHEQYF. The CDR3 DNA follows: TGTGCCACCAGCAGAGGAAATCACGAGCAGTACTTC. The chain has TRBV15 and TRBJ2-7; no clear D. The CDR3 totals 12 residues. V lost 1 base to trimming and J lost 5 bases, with 6 bases between them. Germline values: CDR1 LNHNV, CDR2 YYDKDF (reference sequence).

This chain uses TRBV10-3 with TRBJ2-5; 13 positions match TRBD2. The CDR3 consists of 14 residues. CDR1 is ENHRY and CDR2 is SYGVKD in the germline V gene. V lost 6 bases and J lost 7; bases outside the gene matches: 5. The chain's CDR3 is CAISQRLAGGTQYF. CDR3 DNA sequence: TGTGCCATCAGCCAAAGACTAGCGGGGGGGACCCAGTACTTC.

This chain connects TRBV5-1 to TRBJ2-3; 12 bases fit TRBD2. The CDR3 consists of 16 residues. Germline V gives CDR1 SGHRS, CDR2 YFSETQ. J gave up 3 bases and V 0 bases, and 2 bases lay outside the gene matches. The CDR3 coding sequence is TGCGCCAGCAGCTTGGGACTAGCGGGGGCAACAGATACGCAGTATTTT. Translating gives CASSLGLAGATDTQYF.

The gene calls are TRBV27 and TRBJ2-7, with D possibly being TRBD1 (6 bases). The CDR3 has 14 amino acids. Trimming shortened V by 6 bases and J by 2 bases, and 14 bases separated the two germline ends. Per the germline V gene, CDR1 is MNHEY and CDR2 is SMNVEV (reference sequence). Written as DNA, the CDR3 is TGTGCCAGCAGGTCTTTTAAGGGGGCCTACGAGCAGTACTTC. It translates to CASRSFKGAYEQYF.

The chain links TRBV21-1 to TRBJ2-4. TRBV21-1 is classified as a pseudogene. This CDR3 contains 15 residues. CDR3 DNA: TGTGCCAGCACCTATCTCCGGGCCTCGGAAAACATTCAGTACTTC. This encodes CASTYLRASENIQYF.

The chain carries TRBV9 and TRBJ2-1, with 8 nucleotides matching TRBD1. In germline, CDR1 is SGDLS, CDR2 YYNGEE. This CDR3 contains 16 residues. V shed 3 bases, J shed 6 bases, and the junction held 11 bases outside the gene matches. The CDR3 is CASSERPGQDTNEQFF. The CDR3 DNA reads as TGTGCCAGCAGCGAGCGGCCGGGACAGGACACCAATGAGCAGTTCTTC.

This chain uses TRBV2 with TRBJ1-5; D remains ambiguous. Germline CDR1 reads SNHLY; CDR2 reads FYNNEI. The CDR3 sequence is 16 residues long. Trimming pared 0 bases from V and 3 bases from J, leaving 12 bases between. The CDR3 DNA sequence: TGTGCCAGCAGTGAAGCGCTGGGGAATGCCAATCAGCCCCAGCATTTT. This translates into CASSEALGNANQPQHF.

V usage is TRBV29-1 and J usage is TRBJ1-4; 11 nucleotides line up with TRBD1. Germline values: CDR1 SQVTM, CDR2 ANQGSEA. J was trimmed by 2 bases and V by 6 bases; bases with no gene match: 5. The CDR3 covers 15 residues. The CDR3 coding sequence is TGCAGCGTAATTGGACAGGGGGCCACTAATGAAAAACTGTTTTTT. Protein sequence: CSVIGQGATNEKLFF.

This clone occurred once. The CDR3 loop reads CASSPGGTGANVLTF. The CDR3 region has the DNA TGTGCCAGCTCACCAGGAGGGACTGGGGCCAACGTCCTGACTTTC. The chain is built from TRBV18 and TRBJ2-6, with D tentatively TRBD2 (6 bases). The CDR3 covers 15 residues. CDR1 is KGHSH and CDR2 is LQKENI in the germline V gene. Deletions cut 2 bases from V and 2 bases from J, with 7 bases between.